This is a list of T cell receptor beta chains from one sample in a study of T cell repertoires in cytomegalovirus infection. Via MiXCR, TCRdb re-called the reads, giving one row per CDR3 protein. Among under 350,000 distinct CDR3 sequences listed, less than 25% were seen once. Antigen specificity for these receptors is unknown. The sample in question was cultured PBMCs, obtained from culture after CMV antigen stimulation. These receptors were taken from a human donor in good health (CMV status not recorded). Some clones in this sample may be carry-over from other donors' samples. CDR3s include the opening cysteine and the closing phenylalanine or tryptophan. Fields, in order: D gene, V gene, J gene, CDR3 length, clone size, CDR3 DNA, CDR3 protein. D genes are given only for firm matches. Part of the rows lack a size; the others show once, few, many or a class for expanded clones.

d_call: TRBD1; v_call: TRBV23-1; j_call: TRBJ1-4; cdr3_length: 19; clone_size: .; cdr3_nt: TGCGCCAGCAGTCAATATAAAGGGACAGTCTGTGCAACTAATGAAAAACTGTTTTTT; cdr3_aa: CASSQYKGTVCATNEKLFF
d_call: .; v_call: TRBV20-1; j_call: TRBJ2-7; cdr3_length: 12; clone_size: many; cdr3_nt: TGCAGTGCTGGGGGCCTGGACTACGAGCAGTACTTC; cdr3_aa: CSAGGLDYEQYF
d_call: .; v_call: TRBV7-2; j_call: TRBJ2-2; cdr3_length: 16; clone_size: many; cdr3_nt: TGTGCCAGCAGCTTAGTCGTCGGGATAAGCACCGGGGAGCTGTTTTTT; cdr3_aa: CASSLVVGISTGELFF
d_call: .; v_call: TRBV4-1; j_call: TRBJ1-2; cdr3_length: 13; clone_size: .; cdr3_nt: TGCGCCAGCAGCCAAGGCTGGGCCGGTGGCTACACCTTC; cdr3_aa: CASSQGWAGGYTF
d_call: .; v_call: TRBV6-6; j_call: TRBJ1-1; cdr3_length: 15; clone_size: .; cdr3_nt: TGTGCCAGCAGTTACGGCGGACAGCTCAGTACTGAAGCTTTCTTT; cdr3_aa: CASSYGGQLSTEAFF
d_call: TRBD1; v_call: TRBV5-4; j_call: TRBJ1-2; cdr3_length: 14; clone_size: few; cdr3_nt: TGTGCCAGCAGCGGCTCAGACAGGGATTATGGCTACACCTTC; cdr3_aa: CASSGSDRDYGYTF
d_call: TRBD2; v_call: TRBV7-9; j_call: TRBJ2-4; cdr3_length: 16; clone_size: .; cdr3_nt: TGTGCCAGCAGCCTCCCCAGGAGCGGGAATAAAAACATTCAGTACTTC; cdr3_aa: CASSLPRSGNKNIQYF
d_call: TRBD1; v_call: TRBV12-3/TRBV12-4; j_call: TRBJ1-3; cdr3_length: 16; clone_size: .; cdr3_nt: TGTGCCAGCAGTTTTACGGGACAGAGCTCTGGAAACACCATATATTTT; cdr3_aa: CASSFTGQSSGNTIYF
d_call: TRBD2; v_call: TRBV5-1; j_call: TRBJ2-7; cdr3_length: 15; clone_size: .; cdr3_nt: TGCGCCAGCAGCTTGGCGGCTAGCGGAACTTACGAGCAGTACTTC; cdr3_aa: CASSLAASGTYEQYF
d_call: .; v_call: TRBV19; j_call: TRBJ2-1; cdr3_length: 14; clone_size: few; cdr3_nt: TGTGCCAGTAGTATCAATAGCGCCTACAATGAGCAGTTCTTC; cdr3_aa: CASSINSAYNEQFF
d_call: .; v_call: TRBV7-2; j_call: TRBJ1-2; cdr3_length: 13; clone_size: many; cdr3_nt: TGTGCCAGCAGCTTAAGGGCACGAGGCGGCTACACCTTC; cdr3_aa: CASSLRARGGYTF
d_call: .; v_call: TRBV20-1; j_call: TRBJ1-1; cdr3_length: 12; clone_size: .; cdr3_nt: TGCAGTGCTTCCCAGGGCAACACTGAAGCTTTCTTT; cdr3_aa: CSASQGNTEAFF
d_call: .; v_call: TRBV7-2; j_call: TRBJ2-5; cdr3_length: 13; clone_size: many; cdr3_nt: TGTGCCAGCAGCTCGTACTGGGGAGAGACCCAGTACTTC; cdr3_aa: CASSSYWGETQYF
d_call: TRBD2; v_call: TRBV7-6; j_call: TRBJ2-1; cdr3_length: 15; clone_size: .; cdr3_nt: TGTGCCAGCGGAACCGGGACTAGCGGCTACAATGAGCAGTTCTTC; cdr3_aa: CASGTGTSGYNEQFF
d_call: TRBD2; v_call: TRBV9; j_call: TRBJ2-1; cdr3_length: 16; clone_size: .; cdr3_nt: TGTGCCAGCAGCCCCGAGGGTAGCGGGAGGAGCGGTGAGCAGTTCTTC; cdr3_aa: CASSPEGSGRSGEQFF
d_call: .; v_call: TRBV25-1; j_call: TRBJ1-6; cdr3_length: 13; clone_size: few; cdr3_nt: TGTGCCAGCAGCGAACAAACGAATTCACCCCTCCACTTT; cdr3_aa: CASSEQTNSPLHF
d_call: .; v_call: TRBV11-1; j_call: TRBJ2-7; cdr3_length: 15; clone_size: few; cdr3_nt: TGTGCCAGCAGCTTAGCCCCCGGAAACCAATACGAGCAGTACTTC; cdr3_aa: CASSLAPGNQYEQYF
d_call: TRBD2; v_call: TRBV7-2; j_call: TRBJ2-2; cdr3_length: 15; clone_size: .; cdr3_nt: TGTGCCAGCAGTCAAGCGGGAGGAGCTTCCGGGGAGCTGTTTTTT; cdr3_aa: CASSQAGGASGELFF
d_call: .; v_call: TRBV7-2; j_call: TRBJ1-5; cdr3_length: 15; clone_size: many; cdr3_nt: TGTGCCAGCAGCTTCGGGCAGGGGAACAATCAGCCCCAGCATTTT; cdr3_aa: CASSFGQGNNQPQHF
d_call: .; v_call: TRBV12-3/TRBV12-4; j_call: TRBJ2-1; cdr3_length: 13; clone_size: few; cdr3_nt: TGTGCCAGCAGTTTACAGCCGTACAATGAGCAGTTCTTC; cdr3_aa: CASSLQPYNEQFF
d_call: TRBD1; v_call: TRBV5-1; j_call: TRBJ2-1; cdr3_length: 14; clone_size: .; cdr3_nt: TGCGCCAGCAGCCTAGGACAGGGCTACAATGAGCAGTTCTTC; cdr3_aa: CASSLGQGYNEQFF
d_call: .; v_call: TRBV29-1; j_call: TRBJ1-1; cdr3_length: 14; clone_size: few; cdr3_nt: TGCAGCGGTAGGGCGGGGGGGCTGAACACTGAAGCTTTCTTT; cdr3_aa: CSGRAGGLNTEAFF
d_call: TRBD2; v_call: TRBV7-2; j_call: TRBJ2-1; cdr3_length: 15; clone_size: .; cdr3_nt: TGTGCCAGCAGCTTAGGGACTAGTACCTACAATGAGCAGTTCTTC; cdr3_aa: CASSLGTSTYNEQFF
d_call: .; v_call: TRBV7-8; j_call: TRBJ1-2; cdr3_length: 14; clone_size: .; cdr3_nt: TGTGCCAGCAGCTTACAGAGTCCTAACTATGGCTACACCTTC; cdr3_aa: CASSLQSPNYGYTF
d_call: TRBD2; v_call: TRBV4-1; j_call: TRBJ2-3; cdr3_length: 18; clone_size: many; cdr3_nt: TGCGCCAGCAGCCAGGAAAAGGGGGCAGCGGGAGGCCCAGATACGCAGTATTTT; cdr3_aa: CASSQEKGAAGGPDTQYF
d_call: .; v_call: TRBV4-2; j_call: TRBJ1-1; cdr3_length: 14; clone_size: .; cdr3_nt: TGTGCCAGCAGCCAAGAAAGAGCAGAAATTGAAGCTTTCTTT; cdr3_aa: CASSQERAEIEAFF
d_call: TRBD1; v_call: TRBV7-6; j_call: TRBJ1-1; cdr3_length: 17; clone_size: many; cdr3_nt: TGTGCCAGCAGCTTAGTAGGGGGCGGGGGACTGAACACTGAAGCTTTCTTT; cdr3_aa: CASSLVGGGGLNTEAFF
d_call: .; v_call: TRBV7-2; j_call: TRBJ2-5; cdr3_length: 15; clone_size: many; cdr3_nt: TGTGCCAGCAGCTTAGATCCGGGCCGCCAAGAGACCCAGTACTTC; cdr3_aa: CASSLDPGRQETQYF
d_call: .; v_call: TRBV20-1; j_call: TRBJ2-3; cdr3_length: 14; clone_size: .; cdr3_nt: TGCAGTGCTGGGGACTCCTCCCGCACAGATACGCAGTATTTT; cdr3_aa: CSAGDSSRTDTQYF
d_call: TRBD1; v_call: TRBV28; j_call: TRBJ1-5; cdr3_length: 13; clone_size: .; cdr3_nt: TGTGCCACCCAAGGACAGGGAGATCAGCCCCAGCATTTT; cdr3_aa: CATQGQGDQPQHF
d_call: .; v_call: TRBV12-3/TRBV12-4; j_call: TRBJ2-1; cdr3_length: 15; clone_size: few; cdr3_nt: TGTGCCAGCAGTTTGAGCGATTCCTTATACAATGAGCAGTTCTTC; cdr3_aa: CASSLSDSLYNEQFF
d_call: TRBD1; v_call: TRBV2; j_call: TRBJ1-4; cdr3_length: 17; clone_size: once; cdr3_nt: TGTGCCAGCAGGAGAGACGCCACAGGGGGCAGATTTGAAAAACTGTTTTTT; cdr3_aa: CASRRDATGGRFEKLFF
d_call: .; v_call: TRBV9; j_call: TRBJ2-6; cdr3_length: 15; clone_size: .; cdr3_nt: TGTGCCAGCAGCGTGTGGAGGGCTGGGGCCAACGTCCTGACTTTC; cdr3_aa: CASSVWRAGANVLTF
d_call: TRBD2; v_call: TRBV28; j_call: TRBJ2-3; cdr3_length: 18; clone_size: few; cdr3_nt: TGTGCCAGCAGTTTATCCAGACTAGCGGGAGGGCTTTCAGATACGCAGTATTTT; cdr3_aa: CASSLSRLAGGLSDTQYF
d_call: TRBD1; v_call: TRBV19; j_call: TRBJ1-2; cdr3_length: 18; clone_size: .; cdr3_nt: TGTGCCAGTAGTATAGAGTGGGACAGACCTACCCCCAACTATGGCTACACCTTC; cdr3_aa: CASSIEWDRPTPNYGYTF
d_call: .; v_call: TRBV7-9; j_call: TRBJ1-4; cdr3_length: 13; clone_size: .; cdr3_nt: TGTGCCAGCAGCCTAGGACAGATGGAAAAACTGTTTTTT; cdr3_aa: CASSLGQMEKLFF
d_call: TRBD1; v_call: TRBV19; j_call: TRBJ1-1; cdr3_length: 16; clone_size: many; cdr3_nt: TGTGCCAGTAGTATAGTAAGGACAGGGATAAACACTGAAGCTTTCTTT; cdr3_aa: CASSIVRTGINTEAFF
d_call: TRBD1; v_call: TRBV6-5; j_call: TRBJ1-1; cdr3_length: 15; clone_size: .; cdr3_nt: TGTGCCAGCAGTTATCGGACGGGGCAGGGGGGGGAATCTTTCTTT; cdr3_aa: CASSYRTGQGGESFF
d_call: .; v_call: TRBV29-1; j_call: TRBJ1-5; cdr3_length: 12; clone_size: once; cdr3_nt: TGCAGCGTTGGTGCTGAGAATCAGCCCCAGCATTTT; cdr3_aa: CSVGAENQPQHF
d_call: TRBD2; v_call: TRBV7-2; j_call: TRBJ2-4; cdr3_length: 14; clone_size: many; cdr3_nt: TGTGCCAGCAGCTCCCAGACTAGCGTAAACATTCAGTACTTC; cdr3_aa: CASSSQTSVNIQYF
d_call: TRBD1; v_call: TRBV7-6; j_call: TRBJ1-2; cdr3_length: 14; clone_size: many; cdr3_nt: TGTGCCAGCAGCTATTACAGGGGCGACGATGGCTACACCTTC; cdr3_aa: CASSYYRGDDGYTF